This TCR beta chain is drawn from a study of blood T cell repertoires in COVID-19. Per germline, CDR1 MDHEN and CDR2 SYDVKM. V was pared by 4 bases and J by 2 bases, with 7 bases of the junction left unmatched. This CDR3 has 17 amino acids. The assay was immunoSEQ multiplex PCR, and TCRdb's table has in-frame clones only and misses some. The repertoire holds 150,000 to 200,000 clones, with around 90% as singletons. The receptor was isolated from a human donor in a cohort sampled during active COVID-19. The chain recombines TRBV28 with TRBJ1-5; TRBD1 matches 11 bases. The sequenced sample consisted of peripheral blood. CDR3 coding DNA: TGTGCCAGCAGTTCAATTGGACAGGGGGCAGGCAATCAGCCCCAGCATTTT. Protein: CASSSIGQGAGNQPQHF.